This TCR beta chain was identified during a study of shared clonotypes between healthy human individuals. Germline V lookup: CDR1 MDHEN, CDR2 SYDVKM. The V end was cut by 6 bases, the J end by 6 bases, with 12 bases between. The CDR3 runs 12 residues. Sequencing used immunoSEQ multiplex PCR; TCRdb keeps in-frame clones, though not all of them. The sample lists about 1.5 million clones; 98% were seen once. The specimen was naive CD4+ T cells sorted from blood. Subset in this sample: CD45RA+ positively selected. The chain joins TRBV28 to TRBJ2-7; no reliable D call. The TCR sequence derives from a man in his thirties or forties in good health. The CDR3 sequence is CASRLADGEQYF. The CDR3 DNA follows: TGTGCCAGCAGGCTTGCCGACGGCGAGCAGTACTTC.